This note documents a single T cell receptor (beta chain) sequence. The data stem from a study of blood T cell repertoires in COVID-19. Across the study: Researchers got acute and convalescent COVID-19 samples from the United States, Italy and Spain. Sources were T cells, B-cell-depleted T cells, or PBMCs; the material itself was cDNA or gDNA.

Authors' methods: For nucleated cells, counts were estimated from reference gene primer amplification. Profiled with immunoSEQ multiplex PCR; TCRdb holds only in-frame clones, not every one. The DNA gave D and trimming, while V, J and clone size come from that table. The sample lists around 100,000 clones; roughly 92% were seen once. This TCR derives from a woman aged 50 to 65 with COVID-19, enrolled during active disease. The sample was peripheral blood.

The CDR3 region is CASSRDSHNEQFF. DNA for the CDR3: TGTGCCAGCAGCCGAGACAGCCACAATGAGCAGTTCTTC. This chain links TRBV5-8 with TRBJ2-1; tentatively, D is TRBD1 (5 bases). The CDR3 is made up of 13 amino acids. The V gene lost 4 bases and the J gene lost 5 bases, with 10 bases spanning the gap. CDR1 SGHTS and CDR2 YDEGEE come from the germline V gene.